Sequencing of this T cell receptor beta chain was carried out in a study of control samples from healthy donors and cancer patients. Profiled with immunoSEQ multiplex PCR; TCRdb holds only in-frame clones, not every one. Of approximately 180,000 clones in the sample, approximately 94% were seen once. V lost 1 base to trimming and J lost 5 bases, with 17 bases between them. CDR3 size: 16 residues. Germline V gene sequence: CDR1 SGHAT, CDR2 FQNNGV. V gene TRBV11-2 combines with J gene TRBJ2-5; a possible D gene is TRBD2 (6 bases). The sequencing sample was made of blood. The sequence was obtained from a woman younger than 30 in good health. This CDR3 is CASSLGVAAGSETQYF. The CDR3 coding sequence is TGTGCCAGCAGCTTAGGGGTCGCGGCGGGAAGTGAGACCCAGTACTTC.